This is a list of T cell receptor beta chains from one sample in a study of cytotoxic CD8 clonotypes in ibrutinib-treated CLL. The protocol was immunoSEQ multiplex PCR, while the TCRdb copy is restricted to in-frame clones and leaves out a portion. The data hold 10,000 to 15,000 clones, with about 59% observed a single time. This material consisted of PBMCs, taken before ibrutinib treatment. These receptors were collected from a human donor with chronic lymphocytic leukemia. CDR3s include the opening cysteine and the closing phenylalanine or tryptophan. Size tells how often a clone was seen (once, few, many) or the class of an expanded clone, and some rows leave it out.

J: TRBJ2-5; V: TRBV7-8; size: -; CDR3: CASSRRYQETQYF
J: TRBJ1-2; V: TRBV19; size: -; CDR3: CASGSRDRGHANYGYTF
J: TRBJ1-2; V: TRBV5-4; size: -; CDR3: CASSSEQGYYGYTF
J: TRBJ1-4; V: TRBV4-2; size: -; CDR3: CASSLQGGKLFF
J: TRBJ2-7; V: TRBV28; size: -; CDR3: CASRPPGGDEQYF
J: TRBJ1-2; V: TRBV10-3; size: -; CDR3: CAISESRDGYTF
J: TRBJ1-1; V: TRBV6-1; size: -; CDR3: CAGTRGLNTEAFF
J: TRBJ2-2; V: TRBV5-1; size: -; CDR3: CASSWGLRNTGELFF
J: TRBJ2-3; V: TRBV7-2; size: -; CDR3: CASSLGGAGPDTQYF
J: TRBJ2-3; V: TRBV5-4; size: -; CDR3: CASSLAGGTSTDTQYF
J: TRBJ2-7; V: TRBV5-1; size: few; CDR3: CASSQSYEQYF
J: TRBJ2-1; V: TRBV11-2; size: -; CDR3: CASSVTYGVGRGGNEQFF
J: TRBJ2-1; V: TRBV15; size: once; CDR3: CATSRGSGGYNEQFF
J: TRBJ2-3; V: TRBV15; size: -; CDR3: CATSRDSTRTDTQYF
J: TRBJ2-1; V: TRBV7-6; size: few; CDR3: CASSLNRNNEQFF
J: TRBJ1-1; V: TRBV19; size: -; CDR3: CASSIGGDLADAFF